The 21 T cell receptor beta chains listed next were all sequenced from one sample in a study of blood T cell repertoires in COVID-19. Clones were sequenced by immunoSEQ multiplex PCR, and TCRdb holds only the in-frame ones, with some missing. The table records hundreds of thousands of clones, around 92% of them present only once. Input material: peripheral blood. These TCRs come from a woman aged 25-40 years with COVID-19, enrolled during active disease.

CDR3 nucleotide sequence: TGTGCCAGCAGCAACAGGGGCTATGGCTACACCTTC. Translated, it gives CASSNRGYGYTF. This chain joins TRBV9 and TRBJ1-2, with 7 bases that match TRBD1. The CDR3 has 12 amino acids. Germline-derived CDR1 and CDR2 are SGDLS and YYNGEE. Trimming cost V 4 bases and J 4 bases; bases outside gene matches: 1.

V and J are TRBV7-2 and TRBJ2-3; no definite D call. Deletions cut 5 bases from V and 4 bases from J, with 10 bases between. The germline gives CDR1 SGHTA, CDR2 FQGNSA. This CDR3 spans 13 amino acids. CDR3 amino acids: CASSPSTADTQYF. CDR3 in DNA: TGTGCCAGCAGCCCCTCAACGGCAGATACGCAGTATTTT.

This clone was observed a few times. This sequence joins TRBV4-2 and TRBJ1-1; TRBD1 might be the D (6 bases). V was cut by 1 base and J by 1 base, with 16 bases left in between. Germline CDR1 LGHNA, CDR2 YNFKEQ. This CDR3 is built from 17 residues. CDR3 nucleotides: TGTGCCAGCAGCCAAGTACTTCGGGGGGCGCAGAACACTGAAGCTTTCTTT. Residues: CASSQVLRGAQNTEAFF.

The rearrangement joins TRBV21-1 to TRBJ1-2; TRBD1 is the table's D call and was not checked against the DNA. TRBV21-1 corresponds to a pseudogene. There are 18 residues in the CDR3. The chain's CDR3 is CASSRRTGERVLGYGYTF. As DNA, the CDR3 is TGTGCCAGCAGCAGAAGGACAGGGGAACGGGTTCTAGGCTATGGCTACACCTTC.

The rearrangement links TRBV5-1 to TRBJ2-1; maybe TRBD2 (6 bases). This CDR3 is built from 17 residues. Germline CDR1 SGHRS, CDR2 YFSETQ. The V end was cut by 1 base, the J end by 10 bases, with 24 bases between. CDR3 region: CASSLLGTPGRSGEQFF. CDR3 sequence (DNA): TGCGCCAGCAGCTTGCTCGGGACTCCCGGGAGAAGTGGAGAGCAGTTCTTC.

This clone was detected only a few times. The V gene is TRBV4-3, the J gene TRBJ2-3; D is ambiguous. V was shortened by 4 bases and J by 4 bases, with 21 bases between the two germline ends. Germline loops: CDR1 LGHNA, CDR2 YSLEER. This CDR3 has 17 residues. The CDR3 nucleotides read TGCGCCAGCAGCCGAACCGCGGCGGCTATTTTCGCAGATACGCAGTATTTT. Encoded protein: CASSRTAAAIFADTQYF.

This clone was seen more than once but under ten times. The chain employs TRBV5-4 and TRBJ1-2, with 8 bases identical to TRBD1. This CDR3 has 16 residues. The V gene end was trimmed by 1 base and the J gene end by 7 bases; junction bases not matched to a gene: 12. The germline gives CDR1 SGHNT, CDR2 YYREEE (reference sequence). DNA for the CDR3: TGTGCCAGCAGCTTGCAGGCAGGGGGCGCGGTGGGTGGCTACACCTTC. Its protein product is CASSLQAGGAVGGYTF.

J is TRBJ2-1 and V is TRBV12-1; the table's D call, TRBD2, was not checked against the DNA. TRBV12-1 is a pseudogene segment. The CDR3 loop spans 16 amino acids. This CDR3 is CASSLGGLISYNEQFF. CDR3 DNA sequence: TGTGCCAGCAGCTTGGGGGGACTGATCTCCTACAATGAGCAGTTCTTC.

The CDR3 DNA reads TGCGCCAGCAGCAGGGGGCTGAACACCGGGGAGCTGTTTTTT. Its protein is CASSRGLNTGELFF. The rearrangement uses TRBV10-1 and TRBJ2-2; 8 bases map to TRBD1. This CDR3 spans 14 amino acids. Germline V gene lookup returns CDR1 WNHNN and CDR2 SYGVQD (reference sequence). V shed 6 bases, J shed 1 base, and the junction held 1 base outside the gene matches.

The rearrangement uses TRBV5-1 and TRBJ1-2; 8 nucleotides agree with TRBD1. The V gene's germline CDR1 is SGHRS and CDR2 YFSETQ. This CDR3 is built from 11 residues. J was trimmed by 8 bases and V by 5 bases; bases with no gene match: 2. The CDR3 DNA sequence: TGCGCCAGCAGTTCAGGGGGCGGCTACACCTTC. Translated: CASSSGGGYTF.

CDR3 in DNA: TGTGCCAGCAGCCCCCCGGACCCTAACCGCGGGTCACCCCTCCACTTT. It yields the protein CASSPPDPNRGSPLHF. The rearrangement links TRBV3-1 (or the pseudogene TRBV3-2) to TRBJ1-6; D not certain. Germline assignment: CDR1 LGHDT and CDR2 YNNKEL (reference sequence). CDR3 length: 16 residues. V was trimmed by 4 bases and J by 10 bases, leaving 20 bases between them.

This sequence joins TRBV11-3 and TRBJ1-1, with D tentatively TRBD1 (6 bases). The CDR3 consists of 15 residues. Germline-derived CDR1 and CDR2 are SGHNT and YENEEA. The V end was cut by 5 bases, the J end by 4 bases, with 17 bases between. The CDR3 bases are TGTGCCAGCAGCACTATCAGGGGTGGGAGCACTGAAGCTTTCTTT. It encodes CASSTIRGGSTEAFF.

The rearrangement uses TRBV2 and TRBJ1-5, with D perhaps TRBD1 (6 bases). V lost 7 bases and J 7 bases, leaving 17 bases between the germline ends. CDR3 length equals 14 residues. The germline gives CDR1 SNHLY, CDR2 FYNNEI. CDR3 sequence reads: CASTPGTYQQPQHF. DNA for the CDR3: TGTGCCAGCACACCTGGGACATACCAACAGCCCCAGCATTTT.

The J gene is TRBJ2-2, the V gene TRBV7-2; tentatively, D is TRBD1 (5 bases). With 6 bases removed from V and 0 bases from J, the gap between germline ends came to 14 bases. This CDR3 is built from 16 residues. Germline V lookup: CDR1 SGHTA, CDR2 FQGNSA. The CDR3 coding sequence is TGTGCCAGCAGACTACAGGCTTATTCGAACACCGGGGAGCTGTTTTTT. Protein sequence: CASRLQAYSNTGELFF.

V and J are TRBV4-2 and TRBJ1-1; D is perhaps TRBD1 (5 bases). Between the trimmed V and J ends, which lost 7 bases and 5 bases, there was a span of 14 bases. The CDR3 runs 13 residues. Looked up from germline, CDR1 is LGHNA and CDR2 is YNFKEQ. The CDR3 region has the DNA TGTGCCAGCACCCCTTCTGGGGGGACTGAAGCTTTCTTT. Translated, it gives CASTPSGGTEAFF.

CDR3 DNA sequence: TGTGCTAGTGGTGTAGGGACAGGGGTTAAAGAGACCCAGTACTTC. As protein: CASGVGTGVKETQYF. The chain recombines TRBV12-5 with TRBJ2-5, with 10 bases aligning to TRBD1. V lost 5 bases and J lost 3; bases outside the gene matches: 6. Per the germline V gene, CDR1 is LGHNT and CDR2 is FRNRAP. The CDR3 totals 15 residues.

The chain's CDR3 is CASSPTLALQGDYEQFF. CDR3 sequence (DNA): TGTGCCAGCTCACCAACCCTCGCACTCCAGGGGGACTATGAGCAGTTCTTC. This chain links TRBV18 with TRBJ2-1, with D tentatively TRBD1 (7 bases). Germline loops: CDR1 KGHSH, CDR2 LQKENI. V was trimmed by 2 bases and J by 8 bases, leaving 22 bases between them. The CDR3 covers 17 residues.

The J gene is TRBJ2-2, the V gene TRBV9; the D gene is possibly TRBD2 (5 bases). Germline-derived CDR1 and CDR2 are SGDLS and YYNGEE. This CDR3 has 13 amino acids. Trimming removed 4 bases at V and 9 bases at J, with 13 bases between. In DNA, the CDR3 is TGTGCCAGCAGCTCTGACCCGGGGAGGGAGCTGTTTTTT. This translates into CASSSDPGRELFF. The full variable domain, with the rest looked up from reference TRBV9 and TRBJ2-2, is DSGVTQTPKHLITATGQRVTLRCSPRSGDLSVYWYQQSLDQGLQFLIQYYNGEERAKGNILERFSAQQFPDLHSELNLSSLELGDSALYFCASSSDPGRELFFGEGSRLTVL.

The J gene is TRBJ2-1, the V gene TRBV20-1; TRBD2 is a possible D gene (5 bases). This CDR3 comprises 15 residues. CDR1 and CDR2 from the germline V gene are DFQATT and SNEGSKA (reference sequence). Trimming pared 3 bases from V and 0 bases from J, leaving 12 bases between. The CDR3 spells CSASPVGSSYNEQFF. The CDR3 nucleotides read TGCAGTGCTAGTCCCGTTGGGAGCTCCTACAATGAGCAGTTCTTC.

In its sample, this clone was seen once. The chain recombines TRBV15 with TRBJ2-7; 9 bases line up with TRBD1. This CDR3 contains 14 residues. Looked up from germline, CDR1 is LNHNV and CDR2 is YYDKDF (reference sequence). The ends lost 5 bases at V and 6 bases at J; junction bases unmatched: 8. The DNA of the CDR3 is TGTGCCACCAGCCCTGCGGACAGGGGAGGCGAGCAGTACTTC. Amino acid sequence: CATSPADRGGEQYF.

This chain joins TRBV4-3 and TRBJ1-2; 7 bases line up with TRBD1. Germline values: CDR1 LGHNA, CDR2 YSLEER. V was clipped by 3 bases and J by 8 bases; unmatched bases: 15. There are 16 residues in the CDR3. Here the CDR3 DNA reads TGCGCCAGCAGCCAGTCTAGGGGGCAGGGTTGGTACGGCTACACCTTC. It is translated as CASSQSRGQGWYGYTF.